This TCR beta chain was captured by sequencing in a study of blood T cell repertoires in COVID-19. Study-wide background: The United States, Italy and Spain supplied acute and convalescent COVID-19 samples. PBMCs, B-cell-depleted T cells, or T cells provided the cDNA or gDNA that made up the material.

J was trimmed by 5 bases and V by 3 bases; bases with no gene match: 14. The CDR3 is 16 amino acids. Germline CDR1 DFQATT, CDR2 SNEGSKA (reference sequence). As processed by the authors: Amplification from reference gene primers served as the basis for estimated nucleated cell counts. Clones were sequenced by immunoSEQ multiplex PCR, and TCRdb holds only the in-frame ones, with some missing. V, J and clone size are those of that table, while D and trimming were read from the DNA. The sample consists of under 45,000 clones, around 90% of them appearing once. What was sequenced was peripheral blood. The V gene is TRBV20-1, the J gene TRBJ2-5; 8 bases fit TRBD2. The receptor was isolated from a woman older than 75 in a cohort sampled during active or convalescent COVID-19. CDR3 bases: TGCAGTGCTAGTCGGACCAGCGGGAGCCCCGGGGAGACCCAGTACTTC. Amino acid sequence: CSASRTSGSPGETQYF.